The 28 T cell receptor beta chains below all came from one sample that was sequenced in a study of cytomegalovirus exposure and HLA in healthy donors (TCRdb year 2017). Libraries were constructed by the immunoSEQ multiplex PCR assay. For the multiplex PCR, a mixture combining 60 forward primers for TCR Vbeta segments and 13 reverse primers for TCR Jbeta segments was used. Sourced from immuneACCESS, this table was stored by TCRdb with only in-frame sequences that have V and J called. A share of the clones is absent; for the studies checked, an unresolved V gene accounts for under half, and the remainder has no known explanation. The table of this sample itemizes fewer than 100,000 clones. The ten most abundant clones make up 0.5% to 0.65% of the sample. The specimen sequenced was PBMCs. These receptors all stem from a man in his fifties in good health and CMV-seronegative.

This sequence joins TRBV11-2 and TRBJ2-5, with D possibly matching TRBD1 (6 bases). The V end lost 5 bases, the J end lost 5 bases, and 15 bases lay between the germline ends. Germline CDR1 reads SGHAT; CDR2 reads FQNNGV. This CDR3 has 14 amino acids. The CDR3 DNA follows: TGTGCCAGCAGCGTACAACAGGGTGGGGAGACCCAGTACTTC. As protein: CASSVQQGGETQYF.

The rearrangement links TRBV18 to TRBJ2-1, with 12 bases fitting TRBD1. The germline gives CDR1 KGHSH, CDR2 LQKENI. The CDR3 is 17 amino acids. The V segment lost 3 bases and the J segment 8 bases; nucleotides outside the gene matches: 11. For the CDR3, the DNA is TGTGCCAGCTCACCTCCCCCCAAGGGGACAGGGGGCCATGAGCAGTTCTTC. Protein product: CASSPPPKGTGGHEQFF.

The CDR3 spells CASSFSGLGEKLFF. The CDR3 DNA is TGTGCCAGCAGCTTTTCGGGTCTGGGTGAAAAACTGTTTTTT. This rearrangement joins TRBV7-9 to TRBJ1-4; D unclear. This CDR3 is built from 14 residues. The germline gives CDR1 SEHNR, CDR2 FQNEAQ (reference sequence). V lost 3 bases to trimming and J lost 7 bases, with 12 bases between them.

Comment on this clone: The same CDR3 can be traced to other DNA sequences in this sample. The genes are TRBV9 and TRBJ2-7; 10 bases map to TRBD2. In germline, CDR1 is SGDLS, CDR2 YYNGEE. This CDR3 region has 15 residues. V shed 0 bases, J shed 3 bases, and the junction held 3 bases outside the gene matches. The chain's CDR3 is CASSVESSGGYEQYF. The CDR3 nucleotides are TGTGCCAGCAGCGTAGAATCTAGCGGGGGCTACGAGCAGTACTTC.

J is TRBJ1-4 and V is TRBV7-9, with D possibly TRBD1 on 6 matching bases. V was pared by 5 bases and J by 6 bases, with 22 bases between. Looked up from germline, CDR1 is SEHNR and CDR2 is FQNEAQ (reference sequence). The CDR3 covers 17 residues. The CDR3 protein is CASSPRRRTADDEKLFF. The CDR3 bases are TGTGCCAGCAGCCCCCGACGGAGGACAGCCGACGATGAAAAACTGTTTTTT. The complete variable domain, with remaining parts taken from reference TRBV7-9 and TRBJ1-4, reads DTGVSQNPRHKITKRGQNVTFRCDPISEHNRLYWYRQTLGQGPEFLTYFQNEAQLEKSRLLSDRFSAERPKGSFSTLEIQRTEQGDSAMYLCASSPRRRTADDEKLFFGSGTQLSVL.

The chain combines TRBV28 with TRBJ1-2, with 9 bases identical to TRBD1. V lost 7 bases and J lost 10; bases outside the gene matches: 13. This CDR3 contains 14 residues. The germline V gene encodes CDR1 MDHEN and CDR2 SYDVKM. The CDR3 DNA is TGTGCCAGCAATCCCCGGGACAGGGCCCCCTCCTACACCTTC. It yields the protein CASNPRDRAPSYTF.

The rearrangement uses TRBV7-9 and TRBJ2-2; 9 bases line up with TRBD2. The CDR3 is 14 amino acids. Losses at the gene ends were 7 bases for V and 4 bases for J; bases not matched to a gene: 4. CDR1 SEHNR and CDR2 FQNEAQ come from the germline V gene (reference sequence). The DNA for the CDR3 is TGTGCCAGCAACCCGACTAGCGGCACCGGGGAGCTGTTTTTT. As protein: CASNPTSGTGELFF.

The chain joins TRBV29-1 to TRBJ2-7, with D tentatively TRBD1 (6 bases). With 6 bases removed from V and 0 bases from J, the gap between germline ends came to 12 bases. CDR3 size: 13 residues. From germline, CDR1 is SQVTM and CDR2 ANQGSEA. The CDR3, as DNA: TGCAGCGTGGCTACAGGGAGCTCCTACGAGCAGTACTTC. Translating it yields CSVATGSSYEQYF.

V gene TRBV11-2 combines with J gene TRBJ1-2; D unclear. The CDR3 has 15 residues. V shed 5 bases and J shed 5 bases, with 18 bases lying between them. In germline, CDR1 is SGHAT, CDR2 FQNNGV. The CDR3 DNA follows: TGTGCCAGCAGCGTAGCCGGGTCAATGTCATATGGCTACACCTTC. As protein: CASSVAGSMSYGYTF.

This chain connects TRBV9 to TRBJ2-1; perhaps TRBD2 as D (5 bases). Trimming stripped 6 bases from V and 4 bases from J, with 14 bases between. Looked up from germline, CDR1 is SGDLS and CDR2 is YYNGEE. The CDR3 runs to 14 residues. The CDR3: CASNEGNAYNEQFF. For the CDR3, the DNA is TGTGCCAGCAACGAGGGTAACGCTTACAATGAGCAGTTCTTC.

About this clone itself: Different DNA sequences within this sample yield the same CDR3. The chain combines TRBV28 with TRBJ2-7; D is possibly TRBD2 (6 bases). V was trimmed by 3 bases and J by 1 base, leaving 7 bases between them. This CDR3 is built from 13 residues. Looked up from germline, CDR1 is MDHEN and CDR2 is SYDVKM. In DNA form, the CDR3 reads TGTGCCAGCAGTTTGGGGGGTTCCTACGAGCAGTACTTC. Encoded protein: CASSLGGSYEQYF.

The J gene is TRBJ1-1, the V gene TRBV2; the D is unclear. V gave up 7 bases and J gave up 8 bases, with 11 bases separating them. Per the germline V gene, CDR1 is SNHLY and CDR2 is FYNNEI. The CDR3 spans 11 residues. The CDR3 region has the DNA TGTGCCAGCAAATTTGGCATAGAAGCTTTCTTT. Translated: CASKFGIEAFF.

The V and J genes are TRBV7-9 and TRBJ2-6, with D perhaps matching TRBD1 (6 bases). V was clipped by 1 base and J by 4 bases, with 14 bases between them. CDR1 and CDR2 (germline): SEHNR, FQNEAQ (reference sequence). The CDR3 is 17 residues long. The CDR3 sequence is CASSLEIDRRGANVLTF. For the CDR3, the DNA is TGTGCCAGCAGCTTAGAGATAGACAGGCGGGGGGCCAACGTCCTGACTTTC.

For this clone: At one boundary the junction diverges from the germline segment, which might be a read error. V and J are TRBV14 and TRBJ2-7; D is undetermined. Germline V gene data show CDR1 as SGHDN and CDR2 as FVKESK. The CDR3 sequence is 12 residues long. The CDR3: CASSSSGSPAWF. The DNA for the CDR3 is TGTGCCAGCAGCTCTTCTGGCAGTCCTGCTTGGTTC. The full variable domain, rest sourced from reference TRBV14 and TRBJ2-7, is EAGVTQFPSHSVIEKGQTVTLRCDPISGHDNLYWYRRVMGKEIKFLLHFVKESKQDESGMPNNRFLAERTGGTYSTLKVQPAELEDSGVYFCASSSSGSPAWFGPGTRLTVT.

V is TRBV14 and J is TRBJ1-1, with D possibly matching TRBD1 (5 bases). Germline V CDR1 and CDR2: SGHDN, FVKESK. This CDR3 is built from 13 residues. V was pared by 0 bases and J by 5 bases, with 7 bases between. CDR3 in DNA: TGTGCCAGCAGCCAAGATGGGGGGACTGAAGCTTTCTTT. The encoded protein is CASSQDGGTEAFF.

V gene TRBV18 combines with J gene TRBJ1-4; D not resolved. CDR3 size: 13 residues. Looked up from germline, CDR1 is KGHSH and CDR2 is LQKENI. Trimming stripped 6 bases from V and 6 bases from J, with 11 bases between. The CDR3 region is CASSPGTDEKLFF. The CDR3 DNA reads TGTGCCAGCTCCCCCGGTACAGATGAAAAACTGTTTTTT.

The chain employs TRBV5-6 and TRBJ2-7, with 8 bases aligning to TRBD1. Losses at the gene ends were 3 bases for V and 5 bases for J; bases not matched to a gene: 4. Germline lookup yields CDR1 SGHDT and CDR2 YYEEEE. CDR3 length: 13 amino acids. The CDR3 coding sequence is TGTGCCAGCAGCTCACCAGGGGGCGACGAGCAGTACTTC. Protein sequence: CASSSPGGDEQYF.

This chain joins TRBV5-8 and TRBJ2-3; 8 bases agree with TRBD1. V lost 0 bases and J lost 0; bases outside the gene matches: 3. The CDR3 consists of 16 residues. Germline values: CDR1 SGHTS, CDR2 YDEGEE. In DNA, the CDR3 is TGTGCCAGCAGCTTGGCCCGGACAGGGAGCACAGATACGCAGTATTTT. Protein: CASSLARTGSTDTQYF. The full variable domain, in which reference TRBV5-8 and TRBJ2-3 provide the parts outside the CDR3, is EAGVTQSPTHLIKTRGQQATLRCSPISGHTSVYWYQQALGLGLQFLLWYDEGEERNRGNFPPRFSGRQFPNYSSELNVNALELEDSALYLCASSLARTGSTDTQYFGPGTRLTVL.

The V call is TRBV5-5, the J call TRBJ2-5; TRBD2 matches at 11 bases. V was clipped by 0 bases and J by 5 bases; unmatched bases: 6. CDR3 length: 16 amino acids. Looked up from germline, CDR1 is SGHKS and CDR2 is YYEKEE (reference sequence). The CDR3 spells CASSLGLAGTGETQYF. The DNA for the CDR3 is TGTGCCAGCAGCTTGGGACTAGCGGGGACCGGGGAGACCCAGTACTTC.

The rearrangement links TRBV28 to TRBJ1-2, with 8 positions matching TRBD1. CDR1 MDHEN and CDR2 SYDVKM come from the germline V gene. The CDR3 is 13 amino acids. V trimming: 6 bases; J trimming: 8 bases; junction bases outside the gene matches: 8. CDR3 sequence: CASSPPDREGYTF. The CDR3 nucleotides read TGTGCCAGCAGCCCCCCGGACAGGGAAGGCTACACCTTC.

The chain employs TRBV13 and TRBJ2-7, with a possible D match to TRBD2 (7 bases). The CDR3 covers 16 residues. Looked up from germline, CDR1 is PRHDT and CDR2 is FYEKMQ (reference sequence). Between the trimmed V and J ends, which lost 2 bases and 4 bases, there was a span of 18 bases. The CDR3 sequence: CASSLLRGAVGYEQYF. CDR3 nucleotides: TGTGCCAGCAGCTTACTACGGGGGGCAGTGGGATACGAGCAGTACTTC.

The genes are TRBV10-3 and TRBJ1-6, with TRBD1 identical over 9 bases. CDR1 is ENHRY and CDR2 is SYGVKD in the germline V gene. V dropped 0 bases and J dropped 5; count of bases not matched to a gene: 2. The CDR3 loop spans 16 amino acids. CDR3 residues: CAISESTGGNNSPLHF. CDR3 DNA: TGTGCCATCAGTGAGTCGACAGGGGGGAATAATTCACCCCTCCACTTT.

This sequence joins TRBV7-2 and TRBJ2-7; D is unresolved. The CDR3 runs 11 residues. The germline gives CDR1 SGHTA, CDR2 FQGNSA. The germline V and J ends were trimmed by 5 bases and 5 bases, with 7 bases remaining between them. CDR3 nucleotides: TGTGCCAGCAGCATACACCACGAGCAGTACTTC. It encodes CASSIHHEQYF.

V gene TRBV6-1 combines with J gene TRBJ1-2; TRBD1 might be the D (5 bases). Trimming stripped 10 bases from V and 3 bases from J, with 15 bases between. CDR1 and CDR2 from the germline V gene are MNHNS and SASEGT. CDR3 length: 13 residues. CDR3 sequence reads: CATPGLGDYGYTF. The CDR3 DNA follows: TGTGCCACCCCAGGTTTAGGGGACTATGGCTACACCTTC.

The CDR3 coding sequence is TGTGCCAGCAGCGTAGGAGGCATTGCCTACGAGCAGTACTTC. Translating gives CASSVGGIAYEQYF. This rearrangement joins TRBV9 to TRBJ2-7; the D is unclear. The germline V gene encodes CDR1 SGDLS and CDR2 YYNGEE. V was clipped by 0 bases and J by 2 bases, with 9 bases between them. The CDR3 sequence is 14 residues long.

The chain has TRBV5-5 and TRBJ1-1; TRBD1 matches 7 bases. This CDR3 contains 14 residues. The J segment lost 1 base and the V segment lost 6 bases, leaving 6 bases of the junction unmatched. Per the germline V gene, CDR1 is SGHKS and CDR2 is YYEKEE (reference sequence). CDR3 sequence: CASTEYRGNTEAFF. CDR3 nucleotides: TGTGCCAGCACGGAATACAGGGGGAACACTGAAGCTTTCTTT.

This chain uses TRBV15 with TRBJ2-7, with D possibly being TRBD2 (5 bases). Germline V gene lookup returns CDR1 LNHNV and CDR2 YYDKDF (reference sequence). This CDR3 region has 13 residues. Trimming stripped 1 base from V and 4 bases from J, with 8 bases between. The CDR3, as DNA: TGTGCCACCAGCAGAGGGGGAGATTACGAGCAGTACTTC. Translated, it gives CATSRGGDYEQYF.

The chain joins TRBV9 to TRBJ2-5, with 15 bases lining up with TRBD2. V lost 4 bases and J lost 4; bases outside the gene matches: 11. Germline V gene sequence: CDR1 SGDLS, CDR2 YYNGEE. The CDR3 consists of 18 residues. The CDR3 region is CASSPGTSGGRRGETQYF. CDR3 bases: TGTGCCAGCAGCCCAGGGACTAGCGGGGGGAGGCGGGGAGAGACCCAGTACTTC.